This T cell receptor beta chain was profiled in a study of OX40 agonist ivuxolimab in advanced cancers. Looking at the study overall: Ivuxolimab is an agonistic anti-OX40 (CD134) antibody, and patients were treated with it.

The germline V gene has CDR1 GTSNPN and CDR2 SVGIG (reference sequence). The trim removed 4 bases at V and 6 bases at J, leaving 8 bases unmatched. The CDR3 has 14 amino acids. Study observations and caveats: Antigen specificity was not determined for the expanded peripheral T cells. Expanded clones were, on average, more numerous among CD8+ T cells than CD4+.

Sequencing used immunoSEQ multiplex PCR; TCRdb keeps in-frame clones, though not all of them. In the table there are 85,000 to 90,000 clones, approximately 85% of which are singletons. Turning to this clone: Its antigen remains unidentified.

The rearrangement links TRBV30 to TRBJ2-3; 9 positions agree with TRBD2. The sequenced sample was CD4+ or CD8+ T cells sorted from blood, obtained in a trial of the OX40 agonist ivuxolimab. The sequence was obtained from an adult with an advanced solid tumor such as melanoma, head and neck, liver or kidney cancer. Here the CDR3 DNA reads TGTGCCTGGACCCCCTCGCTAGCGGGGGATACGCAGTATTTT. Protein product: CAWTPSLAGDTQYF.